This is a list of T cell receptor beta chains from one sample in a study of blood T cell repertoires in COVID-19. Method: immunoSEQ multiplex PCR; TCRdb's copy keeps in-frame clones and lacks some. Of about 210,000 clones detected, around 80% appear once; the ten largest clones hold roughly a tenth. Sequencing input: peripheral blood. Source of these receptors: a woman aged 80 or older with COVID-19, enrolled during active disease. Both conserved end residues are part of each CDR3. Fields, in order: V gene, D gene, J gene, clone size, CDR3 length, CDR3 DNA, CDR3 protein. A D gene is named only where the DNA matches it firmly. The size field is filled for only some rows; it gives once, few, many or a size class.

>TRBV3-1/TRBV3-2|TRBD1|TRBJ1-1|NA|15
TGTGCCAGCAGCCAACGGACAGGGGGAAACACTGAAGCTTTCTTT
CASSQRTGGNTEAFF
>TRBV20-1|NA|TRBJ1-3|NA|11
TGCAGTGCCCACTCTGGAAACACCATATATTTT
CSAHSGNTIYF
>TRBV7-2|TRBD1|TRBJ1-2|many|15
TGTGCCAGCAGCCCCGGGACAGATTCCCCTTATGGCTACACCTTC
CASSPGTDSPYGYTF
>TRBV2|NA|TRBJ1-5|many|14
TGTGCCAGCAGACAGGACGTCGGCAATCAGCCCCAGCATTTT
CASRQDVGNQPQHF
>TRBV29-1|NA|TRBJ1-2|NA|10
TGCAGCGTTGTGTCAGGTGGCTACACCTTC
CSVVSGGYTF
>TRBV6-5|TRBD2|TRBJ2-3|NA|16
TGTGCCAGCAGTTACCCTGCGGGGGGCTTGCCAGATACGCAGTATTTT
CASSYPAGGLPDTQYF
>TRBV6-1|NA|TRBJ1-2|NA|15
TGTGCCAGCAGTGACCCCGGGCACGAGGGCTATGGCTACACCTTC
CASSDPGHEGYGYTF
>TRBV18|NA|TRBJ2-3|NA|14
TGTGCCAGCTCAGACGGACAGATCTTAGATACGCAGTATTTT
CASSDGQILDTQYF
>TRBV10-3|TRBD1|TRBJ1-5|NA|16
TGTGCCACGCATATTGGGACAGGGGGAACCAATCAGCCCCAGCATTTT
CATHIGTGGTNQPQHF
>TRBV7-8|TRBD1|TRBJ1-4|NA|14
TGTGCCAGCAGCCGCGGGACAGGGGTCGAAAAACTGTTTTTT
CASSRGTGVEKLFF
>TRBV7-8|TRBD2|TRBJ2-5|NA|14
TGTGCCAGCAGCCTGGCTAGCGGGGGCCGGGACCAGTACTTC
CASSLASGGRDQYF
>TRBV29-1|TRBD2|TRBJ2-1|once|14
TGCAGCGTTGGCACTAGCGGGGGGGCCAATGAGCAGTTCTTC
CSVGTSGGANEQFF
>TRBV24-1|TRBD2|TRBJ2-5|once|13
TGTGCCACCAGTTCTAGCGGGCAAGAGACCCAGTACTTC
CATSSSGQETQYF
>TRBV24-1|TRBD1|TRBJ1-4|NA|17
TGTGCCACCGTTAAGGGACAGACGACTGCAACTAATGAAAAACTGTTTTTT
CATVKGQTTATNEKLFF
>TRBV5-1|NA|TRBJ1-5|NA|14
TGCGCCAGCAGCCAGGGAGGGAGCAATCAGCCCCAGCATTTT
CASSQGGSNQPQHF
>TRBV28|TRBD1|TRBJ1-4|NA|14
TGTGCCAGCAGGTCTCAGGGGGCCGGTGAAAAACTGTTTTTT
CASRSQGAGEKLFF
>TRBV2|TRBD1|TRBJ1-2|NA|15
TGTGCCAGCAGTGAGGACCCTGGGACAGGGGATGGCTACACCTTC
CASSEDPGTGDGYTF
>TRBV28|NA|TRBJ1-3|few|14
TGTGCCAGCACCCGCCCAGGGTCCGGAAACACCATATATTTT
CASTRPGSGNTIYF
>TRBV13|NA|TRBJ2-7|NA|14
TGTGCCAGCAGGACGGGGTATAGCTCCTACGAGCAGTACTTC
CASRTGYSSYEQYF
>TRBV6-5|NA|TRBJ2-1|NA|16
TGTGCCAGCAGTTACTACACAGGATTCTCCTACAATGAGCAGTTCTTC
CASSYYTGFSYNEQFF
>TRBV6-5|TRBD1|TRBJ1-3|few|15
TGTGCCAGCAGACCCGACAGGGGTGCAGGAAACACCATATATTTT
CASRPDRGAGNTIYF
>TRBV7-2|TRBD2|TRBJ2-7|NA|14
TGTGCCAGCAGCCCACTAGCGGGGGAGTACGAGCAGTACTTC
CASSPLAGEYEQYF
>TRBV29-1|TRBD2|TRBJ2-7|NA|12
TGCAGCGCCCGGGGGGGACCCTACGAGCAGTACTTC
CSARGGPYEQYF
>TRBV6-2/TRBV6-3|NA|TRBJ2-5|NA|15
TGTGCCAGCAGTTCTCAGGGTCTCCGAAAAGAGACCCAGTACTTC
CASSSQGLRKETQYF
>TRBV5-1|NA|TRBJ1-6|NA|14
TGCGCCAGCAGCTTAAACTTCGGGAGTTCACCCCTCCACTTT
CASSLNFGSSPLHF
>TRBV15|TRBD1|TRBJ2-1|NA|15
TGTGCCACCAGCAGAGACGACAGGGGGGACAATGAGCAGTTCTTC
CATSRDDRGDNEQFF
>TRBV5-1|TRBD2|TRBJ2-3|NA|17
TGCGCCAGCAGCTTGGCCGGACTAGCGGGGGGACCAGATACGCAGTATTTT
CASSLAGLAGGPDTQYF
>TRBV24-1|NA|TRBJ2-7|NA|13
TGTGCCACCAGTGTTGAGGGGGGGTCCGAGCAGTACTTC
CATSVEGGSEQYF
>TRBV11-2|NA|TRBJ1-1|NA|17
TGTGCCAGCAGCTTAGGGATGGGTCGACAGAGTAACACTGAAGCTTTCTTT
CASSLGMGRQSNTEAFF
>TRBV5-1|NA|TRBJ1-2|NA|18
TGCGCCAGCAGCTTGGTTTATTCTGCGGTCAGGACTGAGGGCGGCTACACCTTC
CASSLVYSAVRTEGGYTF
>TRBV7-9|TRBD1|TRBJ1-4|NA|14
TGTGCCAGCAGCTTAACAGGGGCTAATGAAAAACTGTTTTTT
CASSLTGANEKLFF
>TRBV5-1|NA|TRBJ1-3|many|17
TGCGCCAGCTACGGTCCCCTCGCAGGGACTCCTGGAAACACCATATATTTT
CASYGPLAGTPGNTIYF
>TRBV5-1|TRBD2|TRBJ2-1|NA|15
TGCGCCAGCAGCTCCACGGACGGGCTAGCGGGGGGATGGTTCTTC
CASSSTDGLAGGWFF
>TRBV14|NA|TRBJ1-5|NA|13
TGTGCCAGCAGCCAAGAAGAGCGCGGTCCGAAGCATTTT
CASSQEERGPKHF
>TRBV6-1|TRBD1|TRBJ1-6|NA|16
TGTGCCAGCAGTGAAGCGCACGGACAGGGGTGGTCACCCCTCCACTTT
CASSEAHGQGWSPLHF
>TRBV18|NA|TRBJ1-2|NA|13
TGTGCCAGCTCACCGCGGGACGGGGAAGGCTACACCTTC
CASSPRDGEGYTF
>TRBV7-9|TRBD1|TRBJ1-2|NA|15
TGTGCCAGCAGCTTAGATGCAGGGGGATTATATGGCTACACCTTC
CASSLDAGGLYGYTF
>TRBV6-6|NA|TRBJ1-1|NA|13
TGTGCCAGCCGACGGGTTATGAACACTGAAGCTTTCTTT
CASRRVMNTEAFF
>TRBV3-1/TRBV3-2|TRBD1|TRBJ1-2|NA|16
TGTGCCAGCAGCGACTATTCGGGACAGGAGTCCTATGGCTACACCTTC
CASSDYSGQESYGYTF
>TRBV10-3|NA|TRBJ1-1|NA|12
TGTGCCATCAGTGAAGGGGACACTGAAGCTTTCTTT
CAISEGDTEAFF
>TRBV4-1|NA|TRBJ2-3|NA|15
TGCGCCAGCAGCCAATCCCGGGGGGCCACAGATACGCAGTATTTT
CASSQSRGATDTQYF
>TRBV6-5|TRBD1|TRBJ2-5|NA|13
TGTGCCAGCAGGCTAGGACAGGAAGAGACCCAGTACTTC
CASRLGQEETQYF
>TRBV2|NA|TRBJ1-6|NA|15
TGTGCCAGCAGCCTTGAACAGCCAGAGAGTTCACCCCTCCACTTT
CASSLEQPESSPLHF
>TRBV6-2/TRBV6-3|NA|TRBJ1-6|NA|11
TGTGCCAGCAGCGCCCTCGGGCCCCTCCACTTT
CASSALGPLHF
>TRBV29-1|NA|TRBJ2-7|NA|12
TGCAGCGGTGGACGAAGGGGCTACGAGCAGTACTTC
CSGGRRGYEQYF
>TRBV25-1|NA|TRBJ1-3|few|16
TGTGCCAGCAGTGAACGAGTAGATACGGCTGGAAACACCATATATTTT
CASSERVDTAGNTIYF
>TRBV7-3|NA|TRBJ1-1|few|14
TGTGCCAGCAGCTTAGGTCCCGGGAACACTGAAGCTTTCTTT
CASSLGPGNTEAFF
>TRBV4-2|NA|TRBJ2-7|few|14
TGTGCCAGCAGCCAAGAGGGCAGGGGGGACGAGCAGTACTTC
CASSQEGRGDEQYF
>TRBV23-1|TRBD1|TRBJ1-5|NA|15
TGCGCCAGCAGTCAGCTAGGGACAGTCAATCAGCCCCAGCATTTT
CASSQLGTVNQPQHF
>TRBV7-3|NA|TRBJ2-3|few|13
TGTGCCAGCAGCCCGACCGGGGCAGATACGCAGTATTTT
CASSPTGADTQYF
>TRBV18|NA|TRBJ1-1|NA|13
TGTGCCAGCTCACTACCGGGAGGCACTGAAGCTTTCTTT
CASSLPGGTEAFF
>TRBV4-2|TRBD2|TRBJ2-2|NA|15
TGTGCCAGCAGCTCTAGCGGGGGGAAAACCGGGGAGCTGTTTTTT
CASSSSGGKTGELFF
>TRBV6-5|NA|TRBJ1-2|NA|13
TGTGCCAGCAGCGCCGGGGCAGGGGATGGCTACACCTTC
CASSAGAGDGYTF
>TRBV19|TRBD1|TRBJ1-5|NA|14
TGTGCCAGTTATAACAGGGGAAGCAATCAGCCCCAGCATTTT
CASYNRGSNQPQHF
>TRBV5-1|TRBD2|TRBJ2-2|NA|15
TGCGCCAGCAGCTCCACTAGCGGGAACACCGGGGAGCTGTTTTTT
CASSSTSGNTGELFF
>TRBV15|TRBD1|TRBJ1-2|NA|15
TGTGCCACCAGCGGTACGGGACAGGGGAGCTGGGGCTACACCTTC
CATSGTGQGSWGYTF
>TRBV6-1|NA|TRBJ1-1|NA|14
TGTGCCAGCAGTTCACAACAGGGTTACCTTGGGGCTTTCTTT
CASSSQQGYLGAFF
>TRBV6-1|NA|TRBJ1-6|NA|13
TGTGCCAGCAGTGAACTATCCAATTCACCCCTCCACTTT
CASSELSNSPLHF
>TRBV7-2|TRBD1|TRBJ1-2|NA|12
TGTGCCAGCAGCCAGACAGGGTATGGCTACACCTTC
CASSQTGYGYTF